This T cell receptor (beta chain) was profiled in a study of blood T cell repertoires in COVID-19. Overall study: From T cells, B-cell-depleted T cells, or PBMCs came the material, which was cDNA or gDNA.

Clones were read by immunoSEQ multiplex PCR, and TCRdb kept only the in-frame ones, dropping some. The data contain 310,000 or so clones, about nine tenths of them singletons. The Seattle patients, enrolled during active infection, were followed longitudinally. The CDR3 extends over 19 amino acids. CDR1 and CDR2 (germline): SGHTA, FQGNSA. V dropped 5 bases and J dropped 3; count of bases not matched to a gene: 18. This sequence joins TRBV7-2 and TRBJ2-3; 9 positions match TRBD1. The source is a woman aged 25 to 45 with COVID-19, enrolled during active disease. Sequencing was carried out using peripheral blood. The CDR3 loop is CASSVKSGTGTGSTDTQYF. The CDR3 DNA is TGTGCCAGCAGCGTTAAATCCGGAACCGGGACAGGGTCAACAGATACGCAGTATTTT.